Sequencing of this T cell receptor (beta chain) was carried out in a study of shared clonotypes between healthy human individuals. Findings and caveats of the study: In general, naive subsets displayed greater estimated richness than memory subsets did.

A roughly 200 ng quantity of DNA, 25,000 to 35,000 T cell genomes, went into the sorted-subset replicate PCRs. Profiled with immunoSEQ multiplex PCR; TCRdb holds only in-frame clones, not every one. Of roughly 2.5 million clones detected, 90% to 95% appear once; the ten largest clones hold around 0.15%. In germline, CDR1 is MNHEY, CDR2 SVGAGI. V was clipped by 5 bases and J by 4 bases, with 12 bases between them. CDR3 length equals 14 residues. Note on this clone: Its antigen is as yet unknown.

The V call is TRBV6-5, the J call TRBJ2-4; tentative D call: TRBD2 (6 bases). The sequenced material came from naive CD4+ T cells sorted from blood. Subset reported: CD45RA+ positively selected. The sequence was collected from a man aged 18 to 29 in good health. CDR3 protein: CASSAPGEKNIQYF. CDR3 DNA: TGTGCCAGCAGTGCCCCGGGGGAGAAAAACATTCAGTACTTC.